The 11 T cell receptor beta chains presented below share a single source sample, sequenced in a study of blood T cell repertoires in COVID-19. TCRdb's table, derived via immunoSEQ multiplex PCR, lists solely in-frame clones and lacks some. The sample includes roughly 200,000 clones, roughly 87% of them seen just once. Sequenced: PBMCs or T cells enriched from blood (not recorded which). All receptors come from a man younger than 30 with acute COVID-19.

V and J are TRBV18 and TRBJ1-5; 7 bases map to TRBD1. Trimming removed 3 bases from V and 0 bases from J; junction bases left unmatched: 5. The CDR3 covers 16 residues. Looked up from germline, CDR1 is KGHSH and CDR2 is LQKENI. The CDR3 bases are TGTGCCAGCTCACCCGACAGGGCCTTTAGCAATCAGCCCCAGCATTTT. It specifies CASSPDRAFSNQPQHF.

This rearrangement joins TRBV2 to TRBJ2-7, with TRBD1 matching over 9 bases. With V trimmed by 6 bases and J by 0 bases, 6 bases remained unmatched. This CDR3 spans 15 amino acids. Germline CDR1 SNHLY, CDR2 FYNNEI. The CDR3 DNA is TGTGCCAGCAGAAACCGGGACAGGGCCTCCTACGAGCAGTACTTC. Translation gives CASRNRDRASYEQYF.

The V gene is TRBV5-6, the J gene TRBJ2-7; D is perhaps TRBD1 (6 bases). Germline-derived CDR1 and CDR2 are SGHDT and YYEEEE. The germline V and J ends were trimmed by 0 bases and 0 bases, with 16 bases remaining between them. CDR3 length: 17 residues. The chain's CDR3 is CASSLGGSGATSYEQYF. In nucleotides, the CDR3 is TGTGCCAGCAGCTTGGGAGGGTCAGGGGCGACCTCCTACGAGCAGTACTTC.

J is TRBJ1-2 and V is TRBV12-3 or TRBV12-4; D remains unclear. The V end lost 1 base, the J end lost 4 bases, and 7 bases lay between the germline ends. The CDR3 covers 13 residues. CDR3 loop: CASSLGPFYGYTF. CDR3 nucleotide sequence: TGTGCCAGCAGTTTAGGGCCTTTCTATGGCTACACCTTC.

This chain connects TRBV5-1 to TRBJ1-1; TRBD1 is a possible D gene (6 bases). The CDR3 has 14 amino acids. With 4 bases removed from V and 5 bases from J, the gap between germline ends came to 15 bases. CDR1 SGHRS and CDR2 YFSETQ come from the germline V gene. For the CDR3, the DNA is TGCGCCAGCAGCAGATCAGACAGGAGGACTGAAGCTTTCTTT. The encoded protein is CASSRSDRRTEAFF.

The rearrangement uses TRBV30 and TRBJ2-1; 7 bases are shared with TRBD1. The CDR3 is 14 amino acids. Germline V gene lookup returns CDR1 GTSNPN and CDR2 SVGIG (reference sequence). The V and J ends lost 2 bases and 4 bases, in that order; junction bases with no gene match: 5. The CDR3 reads CAWSPGQEYNEQFF. DNA of the CDR3: TGTGCCTGGAGTCCCGGACAGGAGTACAATGAGCAGTTCTTC.

The chain links TRBV14 to TRBJ2-3, with D possibly matching TRBD1 (5 bases). The length of the CDR3 is 17 residues. In germline, CDR1 is SGHDN, CDR2 FVKESK. The ends were cut back, 4 bases at V and 3 bases at J, with 20 bases in the middle. The DNA for the CDR3 is TGTGCCAGCAGCCCCAGGAAGGACACCCCTTGGACAGATACGCAGTATTTT. It is translated as CASSPRKDTPWTDTQYF.

This clone has just one count. This chain uses TRBV29-1 with TRBJ1-3; D unresolved. CDR3 length equals 11 residues. Germline loops: CDR1 SQVTM, CDR2 ANQGSEA. Trimming shortened V by 6 bases and J by 6 bases, and 9 bases separated the two germline ends. The CDR3 nucleotides are TGCAGCGTAGGGAGGGAAAACACCATATATTTT. It is translated as CSVGRENTIYF.

Of note for this clone: The junction departs from the called germline gene at one end, perhaps through a read error. V gene TRBV29-1 combines with J gene TRBJ2-1; D perhaps matches TRBD1 (5 bases). CDR1 and CDR2 from the germline V gene are SQVTM and ANQGSEA. The CDR3 loop spans 15 amino acids. This CDR3 is CSVVGVAGNPPERFF. Here the CDR3 DNA reads TGCAGCGTTGTGGGCGTGGCAGGGAACCCTCCTGAGCGGTTCTTC.

The V call is TRBV27, the J call TRBJ2-7, with 7 bases lining up with TRBD2. Germline CDR1 and CDR2: MNHEY and SMNVEV (reference sequence). This CDR3 contains 15 residues. V was clipped by 0 bases and J by 0 bases; unmatched bases: 2. The CDR3 sequence: CASSLSASGSYEQYF. As DNA, the CDR3 is TGTGCCAGCAGTTTATCTGCTAGCGGCTCCTACGAGCAGTACTTC.

The rearrangement uses TRBV19 and TRBJ1-6, with D unresolved. The CDR3 is made up of 13 amino acids. V lost 6 bases and J lost 7, with 10 bases in between. The V gene's germline CDR1 is LNHDA and CDR2 SQIVND (reference sequence). The CDR3 bases are TGTGCCAGTAGCGGGTTCGGAAATTCACCCCTCCACTTT. It encodes CASSGFGNSPLHF.